Listed below are T cell receptor beta chains from one sample, sequenced in a study of response to subunit inactivated influenza vaccine. TCRdb re-analysed the RT-PCR reads in MiXCR, keeping a single row per CDR3 protein. The table includes a few hundred thousand distinct CDR3 sequences, roughly 7.9% detected once. This specimen was PBMCs from blood, taken approximately 25 months after vaccination. Receptor source: a man aged 45 to 70 who received an inactivated influenza vaccine. Each CDR3 is given with its conserved first and last residue. A D gene is named only where the DNA matches it firmly. Size tells how often a clone was seen (once, few, many) or the class of an expanded clone, and some rows leave it out.

size | J | V | D | DNA | CDR3
NA | TRBJ2-3 | TRBV12-3/TRBV12-4 | TRBD1 | TGTGCCAGCAGTAGGACAGGGGGAACAGATACGCAGTATTTT | CASSRTGGTDTQYF
NA | TRBJ2-7 | TRBV20-1 | NA | TGCAGTGCTATCTGGGCCTACGAGCAGTACTTC | CSAIWAYEQYF
NA | TRBJ2-1 | TRBV20-1 | NA | TGCAGTGCCCCTAACGTGGGGGTGCCGAGGGACAATGAGCAGTTCTTC | CSAPNVGVPRDNEQFF
many | TRBJ2-2 | TRBV4-3 | NA | TGCGCCAGCAGCCAAGGTACTTCCAGGGTTTTCACCGGGGAGCTGTTTTTT | CASSQGTSRVFTGELFF
NA | TRBJ2-7 | TRBV20-1 | TRBD1 | TGCAGTGCTAAGACAGGGGGCATCGACGAGCAGTACTTC | CSAKTGGIDEQYF
many | TRBJ2-4 | TRBV12-3/TRBV12-4 | NA | TGTGCCAGCAGTCCTGGGGGGCCTCCAGGCAAAAACATTCAGTACTTC | CASSPGGPPGKNIQYF
NA | TRBJ2-7 | TRBV10-3 | NA | TGTGCCATCAGCGACAGAAGCTCCTACGAGCAGTACTTC | CAISDRSSYEQYF
NA | TRBJ2-5 | TRBV7-9 | NA | TGTGCCAGCAGCTTAGGATTGGGGACCCAGTACTTC | CASSLGLGTQYF
NA | TRBJ1-2 | TRBV3-1 | NA | TGTGCCAGCAGCCCCGGTGGCAGGAGCTTCAACTATGGCTACACCTTC | CASSPGGRSFNYGYTF
NA | TRBJ2-1 | TRBV29-1 | NA | TGCAGCGTTGAAGGGCAGGGGAATGAGCAGTTCTTC | CSVEGQGNEQFF
many | TRBJ2-1 | TRBV29-1 | NA | TGCAGCGTTGAATACGGGGATGAGCAGTTCTTC | CSVEYGDEQFF
few | TRBJ2-7 | TRBV29-1 | TRBD1 | TGCAGCCCCTACCGGGACAGGGGGGACGAGCAGTACTTC | CSPYRDRGDEQYF
many | TRBJ1-2 | TRBV5-1 | TRBD1 | TGCGCCAGCAGCCCGACAGGGGATCCACATGGCTACACCTTC | CASSPTGDPHGYTF
few | TRBJ1-1 | TRBV6-2/TRBV6-3 | TRBD1 | TGTGCCAGCAGTTACCGACCGACAGGGTTGGCTTTCTTT | CASSYRPTGLAFF
NA | TRBJ2-3 | TRBV6-5 | NA | TGTGCCAGCAGTTACTCCGCCAGGGTAGCCACAGATACGCAGTATTTT | CASSYSARVATDTQYF
few | TRBJ2-5 | TRBV14 | NA | TGTGCCAGCAGCCATATCGGACAGTCCAGGGAGACCCAGTACTTC | CASSHIGQSRETQYF
NA | TRBJ1-5 | TRBV7-9 | NA | TGTGCCAGCAGTTCCCAGGGGACAAAACAGCCCCAGCATTTT | CASSSQGTKQPQHF
NA | TRBJ2-3 | TRBV28 | NA | TGTGCCAGCAGTTTACTTCATAGCACAGATACGCAGTATTTT | CASSLLHSTDTQYF
few | TRBJ1-1 | TRBV15 | NA | TGTGCCACCAGCAGAGATCCGGCGAGTAGGGTTGAAGCTTTCTTT | CATSRDPASRVEAFF
NA | TRBJ1-2 | TRBV12-3/TRBV12-4 | NA | TGTGCCAGCAGTTTTGGGACCGACGGCTACACCTTC | CASSFGTDGYTF
many | TRBJ2-1 | TRBV12-3/TRBV12-4 | NA | TGTGCCAGCAGTTTGGACTCCCGATCTCATGAGCAGTTCTTC | CASSLDSRSHEQFF
few | TRBJ2-1 | TRBV12-3/TRBV12-4 | TRBD2 | TGTGCCAGCAGTTTGGGCGGGAGGCCATCCGAGCAGTTCTTC | CASSLGGRPSEQFF
many | TRBJ1-2 | TRBV6-2/TRBV6-3 | NA | TGTGCCAGCAACCTCTCTGGACACCAAGGCTACACCTTC | CASNLSGHQGYTF
few | TRBJ2-2 | TRBV18 | TRBD2 | TGTGCCAGCTCCCCCTCCGGACTAGACACCGGGGAGCTGTTTTTT | CASSPSGLDTGELFF
NA | TRBJ1-2 | TRBV4-2 | NA | TGTGCCAGCAGCCACGAACCAGGGGCTGTATATGGCTACACCTTC | CASSHEPGAVYGYTF
many | TRBJ1-2 | TRBV12-3/TRBV12-4 | NA | TGTGCCAGCAGTTTAGGGACGTGGTATGGCTACACCTTC | CASSLGTWYGYTF
few | TRBJ2-7 | TRBV28 | TRBD2 | TGTGCAGCTGGGGGGGAGTACTTC | CAAGGEYF
many | TRBJ2-3 | TRBV20-1 | NA | TGCAGTGCTACTCTGTTCACAGATACGCAGTATTTT | CSATLFTDTQYF
few | TRBJ2-3 | TRBV12-3/TRBV12-4 | TRBD2 | TGTGCCAGCAGTTTCTTGGCTAGCGGGGGACCTAGCACAGATACGCAGTATTTT | CASSFLASGGPSTDTQYF
few | TRBJ2-1 | TRBV6-2/TRBV6-3 | TRBD2 | TGTGCCAGCACCAATAGCGGCGGGGGGGCCGATGAGCAGTTCTTC | CASTNSGGGADEQFF
few | TRBJ2-1 | TRBV4-3 | TRBD1 | TGCGCCAGCAGCCTGAGGACAGGGCGGAAGAACAATGAGCAGTTCTTC | CASSLRTGRKNNEQFF
NA | TRBJ2-1 | TRBV29-1 | NA | TGCAGCGTTGTACCCCCGACTACGTGGGACGTGGATGAGCAGTTCTTC | CSVVPPTTWDVDEQFF
few | TRBJ2-1 | TRBV20-1 | NA | TGCAGTGCCCGCCGCGCGTCCTACAATGAGCAGTTCTTC | CSARRASYNEQFF
NA | TRBJ2-5 | TRBV4-3 | NA | TGCGCCAGCAGCCAAGATTTGAGGAAAGAGACCCAGTACTTC | CASSQDLRKETQYF
few | TRBJ2-1 | TRBV5-1 | TRBD1 | TGCGCCAGCAGCGGGGGACAGGTCTACAATGAGCAGTTCTTC | CASSGGQVYNEQFF
few | TRBJ2-1 | TRBV5-1 | TRBD1 | TGCGCCAGCAGCATAGCCGGGACAGGGGCCTACAATGAGCAGTTCTTC | CASSIAGTGAYNEQFF
NA | TRBJ2-1 | TRBV2 | TRBD2 | TGTGCCAGCAGTGTAGGCGGGAGCCCCTACAATGAGCAGTTCTTC | CASSVGGSPYNEQFF
few | TRBJ2-1 | TRBV5-1 | TRBD2 | TGCGCCAGCAGCAAAGGGACTAGCGGTCCTTACAATGAGCAGTTCTTC | CASSKGTSGPYNEQFF
NA | TRBJ1-5 | TRBV5-1 | NA | TGCGCCAGCAGCTTGGGGGGCTGGAATCAGCCCCAGCATTTT | CASSLGGWNQPQHF
few | TRBJ2-1 | TRBV4-2 | TRBD2 | TGTGCCAGCAGCCCGGAGGGACTAGCGGGGTTCAATGAGCAGTTCTTC | CASSPEGLAGFNEQFF
many | TRBJ2-3 | TRBV7-6 | TRBD2 | TGTGCCAGCAGCTTAAATAGCGGGAGCTTCCCCCACTTCACAGATACGCAGTATTTT | CASSLNSGSFPHFTDTQYF
few | TRBJ2-1 | TRBV20-1 | TRBD2 | TGCAGTGCTCCTCGTTTAGCGGGATTTGGCAATGAGCAGTTCTTC | CSAPRLAGFGNEQFF
many | TRBJ2-4 | TRBV12-3/TRBV12-4 | NA | TGTGCCAGCAGTGGACGAAGGTTTAAGGGACCGGCCAAAAACATTCAGTACTTC | CASSGRRFKGPAKNIQYF
NA | TRBJ2-7 | TRBV28 | TRBD1 | TGTGCCAGCAGTTTATGGGGACAGATCTACGAGCAGTACTTC | CASSLWGQIYEQYF
NA | TRBJ2-3 | TRBV24-1 | TRBD1 | TGTGCCACCAGACAGGGGAGAGGAACAGATACGCAGTATTTT | CATRQGRGTDTQYF
NA | TRBJ2-7 | TRBV4-3 | NA | TGCGCCAGCAGCCCAGGCCCCATAATCTCCTACGAGCAGTACTTC | CASSPGPIISYEQYF
many | TRBJ1-5 | TRBV29-1 | TRBD1 | TGCAGCGTTGAAGGGGGACAGACCCTTATCAATCAGCCCCAGCATTTT | CSVEGGQTLINQPQHF
many | TRBJ2-3 | TRBV7-9 | NA | TGTGCCAGCAGCGAAACTAGGACGGCTAGCACAGATACGCAGTATTTT | CASSETRTASTDTQYF
NA | TRBJ2-7 | TRBV10-3 | NA | TGTGCCATCAGTGAGAGCTACGGGCCAGACGAGCAGTACTTC | CAISESYGPDEQYF
many | TRBJ1-5 | TRBV30 | NA | TGTGCCTGGAGTCGTTATAGCAATCAGCCCCAGCATTTT | CAWSRYSNQPQHF
few | TRBJ1-1 | TRBV11-2 | TRBD1 | TGTGCCAGCAGCTTAGACCCCAGGGGGAGTAAGAACACTGAAGCTTTCTTT | CASSLDPRGSKNTEAFF